Shown below are 19 T cell receptor beta chains from a single sample sequenced in a study of Graves' ophthalmopathy and Graves' hyperthyroidism. The authors amplified TCR beta CDR3 regions, and they did so from RNA transcripts for repertoire sequencing. HTBI-primed first-round RT-PCR preceded second-round multiplex PCR. In TCRdb, the multiplex PCR reads were re-called with MiXCR into one record per CDR3 protein. The table records about 740,000 distinct CDR3 sequences, 35% to 50% of them present only once. The material sequenced was peripheral blood. These receptors originate from an adult man with Graves' ophthalmopathy.

Remarks on this clonotype: A much larger clone lies a single base off, so this may be a read error. The V call is TRBV7-9, the J call TRBJ1-5; D is ambiguous. The length of the CDR3 is 14 residues. The V gene's germline CDR1 is SEHNR and CDR2 FQNEAQ (reference sequence). CDR3 sequence: CASSREGAAQPQHF. CDR3 coding DNA: TGCGCCAGCAGCCGAGAGGGAGCTGCTCAGCCCCAGCATTTT. Full variable domain (missing parts from reference TRBV7-9 and TRBJ1-5): DTGVSQNPRHKITKRGQNVTFRCDPISEHNRLYWYRQTLGQGPEFLTYFQNEAQLEKSRLLSDRFSAERPKGSFSTLEIQRTEQGDSAMYLCASSREGAAQPQHFGDGTRLSIL.

The V and J genes are TRBV5-5 and TRBJ1-1; perhaps TRBD1 as D (6 bases). Germline lookup yields CDR1 SGHKS and CDR2 YYEKEE (reference sequence). This CDR3 is 15 amino acids long. The V end was cut by 1 base, the J end by 0 bases, with 10 bases between. The CDR3 nucleotides read TGTGCCAGCAGCTTGACAGGGACAATGAACACTGAAGCTTTCTTT. Translating gives CASSLTGTMNTEAFF.

In its sample, this clonotype was seen many times. This chain connects TRBV3-1 to TRBJ1-5; possibly TRBD1 for D (6 bases). Germline V gene lookup returns CDR1 LGHDT and CDR2 YNNKEL (reference sequence). This CDR3 has 15 residues. V lost 1 base, J lost 6 bases, and 13 bases lay in between. The DNA of the CDR3 is TGTGCCAGCAGCCAAGCGCCACAGGGAGGTCAGCCCCAGCATTTT. It encodes CASSQAPQGGQPQHF.

V usage is TRBV7-2 and J usage is TRBJ2-5; 7 positions match TRBD1. This CDR3 region has 12 residues. Looked up from germline, CDR1 is SGHTA and CDR2 is FQGNSA. The trim removed 7 bases at V and 4 bases at J, leaving 3 bases unmatched. The CDR3 DNA is TGTGCCAGCATTGACAGGGCAGAGACCCAGTACTTC. Translated: CASIDRAETQYF. Full variable domain (outside the CDR3, taken from reference TRBV7-2 and TRBJ2-5): GAGVSQSPSNKVTEKGKDVELRCDPISGHTALYWYRQSLGQGLEFLIYFQGNSAPDKSGLPSDRFSAERTGGSVSTLTIQRTQQEDSAVYLCASIDRAETQYFGPGTRLLVL.

The chain is built from TRBV10-3 and TRBJ2-7, with 11 bases matching TRBD2. Germline V lookup: CDR1 ENHRY, CDR2 SYGVKD. This CDR3 comprises 14 residues. V lost 10 bases to trimming and J lost 2 bases; unmatched junction nucleotides: 7. CDR3 in DNA: TGTGCCAGCAGCCGGACTAGCGGGCCCTACGAGCAGTACTTC. Protein product: CASSRTSGPYEQYF.

The CDR3 loop is CASSPADSQETQYF. The CDR3 nucleotides are TGTGCCAGCAGCCCCGCCGACAGCCAAGAGACCCAGTACTTC. V usage is TRBV13 and J usage is TRBJ2-5; a weak D match, TRBD1 (5 bases). Trimming took off 5 bases at V and 1 base at J, with 11 bases between the two ends. This CDR3 comprises 14 residues. Germline CDR1 and CDR2: PRHDT and FYEKMQ (reference sequence).

This clonotype came up many times. This chain joins TRBV5-1 and TRBJ1-2; 8 positions match TRBD1. The trim removed 0 bases at V and 5 bases at J, leaving 6 bases unmatched. This CDR3 region has 15 residues. Germline loops: CDR1 SGHRS, CDR2 YFSETQ. The CDR3 region is CASSLETGVAYGYTF. CDR3 nucleotides: TGCGCCAGCAGCTTGGAGACAGGGGTGGCTTATGGCTACACCTTC.

This clonotype was counted many times. V is TRBV25-1 and J is TRBJ1-2, with D possibly being TRBD1 (5 bases). Germline V gene lookup returns CDR1 MGHDK and CDR2 SYGVNS. CDR3 length: 13 residues. V was trimmed by 6 bases and J by 6 bases, leaving 14 bases between them. The CDR3 is CASSARGKNGYTF. For the CDR3, the DNA is TGTGCCAGCAGCGCCCGGGGGAAAAATGGCTACACCTTC.

The chain joins TRBV25-1 to TRBJ1-5, with D hard to call. Germline V gene sequence: CDR1 MGHDK, CDR2 SYGVNS. The CDR3 loop spans 17 amino acids. Trimming took 4 bases from V and 2 from J, leaving 18 bases between them. CDR3 protein: CASSARAFPVGNQPQHF. CDR3 nucleotides: TGTGCCAGCAGTGCTAGAGCTTTCCCCGTGGGCAATCAGCCCCAGCATTTT.

The chain employs TRBV6-6 and TRBJ2-5; 9 bases are shared with TRBD1. Per germline, CDR1 MNHNY and CDR2 SVGAGI (reference sequence). J gave up 11 bases and V 6 bases, and 10 bases lay outside the gene matches. This CDR3 has 13 residues. This CDR3 reads CASREQGAVEQYF. In DNA, the CDR3 is TGTGCCAGCAGGGAACAGGGGGCGGTGGAGCAGTACTTC.

This clonotype was picked up a small number of times. The rearrangement uses TRBV7-9 and TRBJ2-7, with 12 bases aligning to TRBD1. CDR1 SEHNR and CDR2 FQNEAQ come from the germline V gene (reference sequence). V trimming: 5 bases; J trimming: 5 bases; junction bases outside the gene matches: 7. CDR3 length: 15 amino acids. This chain's CDR3 is CASSTWDRGPHEQYF. The CDR3, as DNA: TGTGCCAGCAGCACCTGGGACAGGGGGCCCCACGAGCAGTACTTC.

This clonotype was observed at least ten times. V and J are TRBV19 and TRBJ1-6, with unresolved D. The germline CDR1 and CDR2 sequences are LNHDA and SQIVND (reference sequence). This CDR3 is 13 amino acids long. V lost 10 bases, J lost 7 bases, and 14 bases lay in between. CDR3 nucleotide sequence: TGTGCCACCCGGCTCTCCCCAAATTCACCCCTCCACTTT. Translation: CATRLSPNSPLHF.

Comments on this clonotype: A much bigger clone sits one base away, suggesting this may be a read error. This chain connects TRBV7-9 to TRBJ1-2, with D unresolved. V lost 5 bases to trimming and J lost 2 bases, with 18 bases between them. The CDR3 loop spans 16 amino acids. Germline V CDR1 and CDR2: SEHNR, FQNEAQ (reference sequence). The CDR3 protein is CASSLLRRALNYGYTF. CDR3 sequence (DNA): TGTGCCAGCAGCCTACTGCGGAGGGCCCTGAACTATGGCTACACCTTC.

The table lists this clonotype with many counts. The V and J genes are TRBV10-3 and TRBJ1-2, with a tentative D call TRBD1 (5 bases). CDR1 and CDR2 (germline): ENHRY, SYGVKD. Trimming stripped 3 bases from V and 4 bases from J, with 9 bases between. The CDR3 runs 13 residues. The CDR3 DNA reads TGTGCCATCAGTGAACGTCAGGGCTATGGCTACACCTTC. Its translation is CAISERQGYGYTF.

This clonotype was picked up many times. The chain has TRBV7-2 and TRBJ1-4; 9 positions agree with TRBD1. Per the germline V gene, CDR1 is SGHTA and CDR2 is FQGNSA. The CDR3 covers 16 residues. The ends lost 5 bases at V and 5 bases at J; junction bases unmatched: 9. The CDR3: CASSELGTGRNEKLFF. The CDR3 coding sequence is TGTGCCAGCAGCGAACTGGGGACAGGGAGGAATGAAAAACTGTTTTTT. Supplemented by reference TRBV7-2 and TRBJ1-4, the full variable domain reads GAGVSQSPSNKVTEKGKDVELRCDPISGHTALYWYRQSLGQGLEFLIYFQGNSAPDKSGLPSDRFSAERTGGSVSTLTIQRTQQEDSAVYLCASSELGTGRNEKLFFGSGTQLSVL.

The V and J genes are TRBV29-1 and TRBJ1-1, with D tentatively TRBD1 (5 bases). This CDR3 spans 11 amino acids. The germline CDR1 and CDR2 sequences are SQVTM and ANQGSEA. CDR3 residues: CGGGGNTEAFF. CDR3 nucleotides: TGCGGGGGGGGGGGAAACACTGAAGCTTTCTTT.

The CDR3 protein is CASSVVGQGTIFHYGYTF. The CDR3 DNA reads TGTGCCAGCAGCGTAGTAGGCCAAGGGACGATTTTTCATTATGGCTACACCTTC. The chain links TRBV9 to TRBJ1-2; perhaps TRBD1 as D (5 bases). V dropped 0 bases and J dropped 5 bases, with 23 bases sitting between them. Per germline, CDR1 SGDLS and CDR2 YYNGEE. The CDR3 loop spans 18 amino acids. The variable domain in full, completed from reference TRBV9 and TRBJ1-2, reads DSGVTQTPKHLITATGQRVTLRCSPRSGDLSVYWYQQSLDQGLQFLIQYYNGEERAKGNILERFSAQQFPDLHSELNLSSLELGDSALYFCASSVVGQGTIFHYGYTFGSGTRLTVV.

This chain connects TRBV20-1 to TRBJ1-1; 8 nucleotides agree with TRBD1. Germline V CDR1 and CDR2: DFQATT, SNEGSKA (reference sequence). The CDR3 runs to 13 residues. With V trimmed by 5 bases and J by 3 bases, 5 bases remained unmatched. CDR3 in amino acids: CSASTGDDTEAFF. The CDR3 bases are TGCAGTGCTTCGACAGGGGATGACACTGAAGCTTTCTTT.

The rearrangement joins TRBV7-9 to TRBJ2-7; 11 bases map to TRBD1. Trimming at V came to 4 bases and at J to 4 bases, leaving 6 bases not matched to a gene. Germline V gene data show CDR1 as SEHNR and CDR2 as FQNEAQ (reference sequence). This CDR3 comprises 15 residues. In DNA, the CDR3 is TGTGCCAGCAGCTCGGGGGGGACAGGGGGTTACGAGCAGTACTTC. Translated: CASSSGGTGGYEQYF.